This TCR beta chain was recovered during a study of blood T cell repertoires in COVID-19. The overall study: PBMCs, B-cell-depleted T cells, or T cells provided the cDNA or gDNA that made up the material.

Only in-frame clones appear in the TCRdb table, and some are missing; sequencing was by immunoSEQ multiplex PCR. This table has about 280,000 clones, around nine tenths appearing once. Germline CDR1 SGHRS, CDR2 YFSETQ. Trimming removed 4 bases from V and 5 bases from J, with 16 bases in between. The CDR3 sequence is 15 residues long. Sequences were obtained from PBMCs or T cells enriched from blood (not recorded which). The V call is TRBV5-1, the J call TRBJ2-4; D may be TRBD2 (7 bases). The source of this sequence is a woman between 35 and 50 years old who had recovered from COVID-19. CDR3 nucleotide sequence: TGCGCCAGCAGCGGAGGCGGGGGCTGGGAAAACATTCAGTACTTC. It encodes CASSGGGGWENIQYF.